These 29 T cell receptor beta chains were all obtained from the same sample, sequenced in a study of response to subunit inactivated influenza vaccine. TCRdb re-called the RT-PCR reads with MiXCR, one entry per CDR3 protein. The top ten hold approximately 12% of the sample, which has roughly 460,000 distinct CDR3 sequences, 9.5% to 13% seen once. Specimen: PBMCs from blood, collected roughly 46 days after vaccination. These TCRs come from a man aged 45-65 years who received an inactivated influenza vaccine.

This clonotype came up a few times. The chain has TRBV4-3 and TRBJ2-3; 8 bases are shared with TRBD2. The CDR3 is 16 residues long. V lost 0 bases, J lost 5 bases, and 7 bases stayed unmatched. Germline V lookup: CDR1 LGHNA, CDR2 YSLEER. CDR3 region: CASSQDRGSGGDTQYF. The DNA of the CDR3 is TGCGCCAGCAGCCAAGATCGGGGAAGCGGGGGAGATACGCAGTATTTT.

The chain has TRBV14 and TRBJ1-6; D is uncertain. V shed 1 base and J shed 0 bases, with 7 bases lying between them. The CDR3 runs to 16 residues. Germline V CDR1 and CDR2: SGHDN, FVKESK. CDR3 in DNA: TGTGCCAGCAGCCAAGTTCATAGCTCCTATAATTCACCCCTCCACTTT. Protein product: CASSQVHSSYNSPLHF.

The sample holds many counts of this clonotype. The genes are TRBV12-3 or TRBV12-4 and TRBJ1-3, with D unresolved. There are 14 residues in the CDR3. V lost 2 bases, J lost 4 bases, and 9 bases lay in between. CDR3 protein: CASSLTTHGNTIYF. CDR3 DNA: TGTGCCAGCAGTTTAACGACTCACGGAAACACCATATATTTT.

This clonotype was picked up a small number of times. The chain employs TRBV6-2 or TRBV6-3 and TRBJ2-2; 8 bases agree with TRBD1. The CDR3 loop spans 16 amino acids. V lost 5 bases to trimming and J lost 6 bases; unmatched junction nucleotides: 11. The germline V gene has CDR1 MNHEY and CDR2 SVGEGT. This chain's CDR3 is CASSTPGQERSGELFF. In DNA form, the CDR3 reads TGTGCCAGCAGTACACCGGGACAGGAACGGTCCGGGGAGCTGTTTTTT.

This clonotype has just a few counts. Mismatch with germline at one junction end may stem from a read error. The chain links TRBV20-1 to TRBJ2-7, with TRBD1 identical over 9 bases. This CDR3 is built from 16 residues. The germline gives CDR1 DFQATT, CDR2 SNEGSKA (reference sequence). CDR3 loop: CSARGETGGNLYEQYF. CDR3 coding DNA: TGCAGTGCCAGAGGGGAAACAGGGGGCAATTTGTACGAGCAGTACTTC.

In this sample, this clonotype turned up many times. The V and J genes are TRBV20-1 and TRBJ2-1, with D unclear. Germline CDR1 DFQATT, CDR2 SNEGSKA (reference sequence). Trimming removed 1 base from V and 4 bases from J, with 14 bases in between. The CDR3 runs 15 residues. CDR3 bases: TGCAGTGCTAGAGGCGCGGCCCAATATTACAATGAGCAGTTCTTC. Protein product: CSARGAAQYYNEQFF.

The chain combines TRBV20-1 with TRBJ2-7; 7 bases align to TRBD1. Germline assignment: CDR1 DFQATT and CDR2 SNEGSKA (reference sequence). Losses at the gene ends were 4 bases for V and 4 bases for J; bases not matched to a gene: 7. The CDR3 covers 13 residues. Here the CDR3 reads CSAKTGAEYEQYF. The DNA of the CDR3 is TGCAGTGCTAAAACAGGGGCTGAATACGAGCAGTACTTC.

This clonotype was observed a handful of times. The chain joins TRBV4-3 to TRBJ2-7, with 8 positions matching TRBD2. The CDR3 contains 18 residues. Germline CDR1 is LGHNA and CDR2 is YSLEER. With V trimmed by 0 bases and J by 4 bases, 14 bases remained unmatched. The CDR3 reads CASSQEDRTSGVLYEQYF. The CDR3 DNA reads as TGCGCCAGCAGCCAAGAGGACCGAACTAGCGGAGTTCTTTACGAGCAGTACTTC.

This clonotype was detected many times. This chain links TRBV7-9 with TRBJ2-1, with TRBD2 identical over 10 bases. Germline V gene sequence: CDR1 SEHNR, CDR2 FQNEAQ (reference sequence). The J segment lost 4 bases and the V segment lost 7 bases, leaving 7 bases of the junction unmatched. The CDR3 is made up of 15 amino acids. The CDR3 is CASTPGLADYNEQFF. Written as DNA, the CDR3 is TGTGCCAGCACCCCCGGACTAGCGGATTACAATGAGCAGTTCTTC.

CDR3 nucleotides: TGTGCCAGCAGCTTATCGCCAGGGGAGTATTCACCCCTCCACTTT. Translating gives CASSLSPGEYSPLHF. This chain uses TRBV7-2 with TRBJ1-6; maybe TRBD1 (6 bases). Germline loops: CDR1 SGHTA, CDR2 FQGNSA. V was trimmed by 2 bases and J by 8 bases, leaving 13 bases between them. CDR3 size: 15 residues. The complete variable domain, with remaining parts taken from reference TRBV7-2 and TRBJ1-6, reads GAGVSQSPSNKVTEKGKDVELRCDPISGHTALYWYRQSLGQGLEFLIYFQGNSAPDKSGLPSDRFSAERTGGSVSTLTIQRTQQEDSAVYLCASSLSPGEYSPLHFGNGTRLTVT.

The chain's CDR3 is CASSSAGGSDTQYF. CDR3 DNA: TGTGCCAGCAGTTCAGCGGGAGGATCAGATACGCAGTATTTT. The J gene is TRBJ2-3, the V gene TRBV28, with 9 bases fitting TRBD2. This CDR3 has 14 residues. V shed 4 bases, J shed 4 bases, and the junction held 3 bases outside the gene matches. Per germline, CDR1 MDHEN and CDR2 SYDVKM.

This clonotype was counted a few times. The chain has TRBV27 and TRBJ2-1; 8 bases are shared with TRBD2. The CDR3 extends over 16 amino acids. Germline lookup yields CDR1 MNHEY and CDR2 SMNVEV (reference sequence). The junction had 11 bases not matched to a gene; V was cut back by 4 bases and J by 6 bases. The chain's CDR3 is CASSSLQRESVNEQFF. The CDR3 coding sequence is TGTGCCAGCAGTTCCCTCCAGCGGGAGTCAGTCAATGAGCAGTTCTTC.

The chain recombines TRBV19 with TRBJ2-2; 7 bases align to TRBD1. V lost 3 bases, J lost 5 bases, and 6 bases stayed unmatched. Germline loops: CDR1 LNHDA, CDR2 SQIVND (reference sequence). The length of the CDR3 is 15 residues. CDR3 sequence reads: CASSIGTVKTGELFF. Written as DNA, the CDR3 is TGTGCCAGTAGTATTGGGACAGTGAAAACCGGGGAGCTGTTTTTT.

The CDR3 nucleotides read TGTGCCAGCAGCCGCGGCCGAGGACAGGATTACTACGAGCAGTACTTC. Translating it yields CASSRGRGQDYYEQYF. The chain is built from TRBV11-2 and TRBJ2-7; TRBD1 aligns across 7 bases. The V gene end was trimmed by 5 bases and the J gene end by 3 bases; junction bases not matched to a gene: 13. The germline V gene has CDR1 SGHAT and CDR2 FQNNGV. The CDR3 sequence is 16 residues long. The variable domain in full, with the rest retrieved from reference TRBV11-2 and TRBJ2-7, is EAGVAQSPRYKIIEKRQSVAFWCNPISGHATLYWYQQILGQGPKLLIQFQNNGVVDDSQLPKDRFSAERLKGVDSTLKIQPAKLEDSAVYLCASSRGRGQDYYEQYFGPGTRLTVT.

V gene TRBV7-9 combines with J gene TRBJ2-5; D is possibly TRBD2 (5 bases). V lost 6 bases, J lost 5 bases, and 16 bases lay in between. In germline, CDR1 is SEHNR, CDR2 FQNEAQ (reference sequence). This CDR3 region has 14 residues. CDR3 nucleotides: TGTGCCAGCAGTCCTCCCGGGGAGAGGGAGACCCAGTACTTC. Translation: CASSPPGERETQYF.

This clonotype was picked up a small number of times. The rearrangement uses TRBV29-1 and TRBJ2-1, with D perhaps TRBD1 (7 bases). The CDR3 is 15 residues long. Germline CDR1 SQVTM, CDR2 ANQGSEA. The V end was cut by 6 bases, the J end by 9 bases, with 24 bases between. The CDR3 here is CSVETTGTPGGEQFF. As DNA, the CDR3 is TGCAGCGTCGAAACGACTGGGACTCCAGGGGGTGAGCAGTTCTTC.

A few counts support this clonotype. This chain uses TRBV7-9 with TRBJ2-7, with D unresolved. The CDR3 extends over 12 amino acids. V lost 4 bases to trimming and J lost 6 bases, with 10 bases between them. Germline CDR1 is SEHNR and CDR2 is FQNEAQ (reference sequence). CDR3 in amino acids: CASSSGRVEQYF. In DNA, the CDR3 is TGTGCCAGCAGCTCAGGACGGGTCGAGCAGTACTTC.

The chain combines TRBV5-8 with TRBJ2-1, with TRBD2 identical over 11 bases. The trim removed 3 bases at V and 8 bases at J, leaving 10 bases unmatched. CDR1 and CDR2 from the germline V gene are SGHTS and YDEGEE. The CDR3 is 16 amino acids. The CDR3 region has the DNA TGTGCCAGCAGCTATACTAGCGGGGGTTTTAGCGATGAGCAGTTCTTC. Amino acid sequence: CASSYTSGGFSDEQFF.

The genes are TRBV18 and TRBJ1-5; TRBD1 matches 8 bases. This CDR3 is 15 amino acids long. Trimming removed 3 bases from V and 5 bases from J; junction bases left unmatched: 6. Germline V CDR1 and CDR2: KGHSH, LQKENI. Here the CDR3 reads CASSPNQGADQPQHF. CDR3 DNA: TGTGCCAGCTCACCTAATCAGGGGGCCGATCAGCCCCAGCATTTT.

Ten or more counts support this clonotype. The chain has TRBV14 and TRBJ2-1; a possible D gene is TRBD2 (6 bases). V was clipped by 3 bases and J by 6 bases, with 18 bases between them. The CDR3 length is 16 residues. Germline V gene data show CDR1 as SGHDN and CDR2 as FVKESK. The chain's CDR3 is CASSHGPYLAFNEQFF. CDR3 nucleotide sequence: TGTGCCAGCAGCCATGGACCCTATCTAGCGTTCAATGAGCAGTTCTTC.

This clonotype was seen only a few times. V and J are TRBV5-5 and TRBJ2-2; D remains unclear. The V gene lost 4 bases and the J gene lost 0 bases, with 13 bases spanning the gap. This CDR3 is built from 16 residues. Germline CDR1 and CDR2: SGHKS and YYEKEE (reference sequence). The CDR3 loop is CASSPTVGTNTGELFF. The CDR3 nucleotides read TGTGCCAGCAGCCCCACGGTAGGGACGAACACCGGGGAGCTGTTTTTT.

This clonotype showed up many times. The gene calls are TRBV12-3 or TRBV12-4 and TRBJ2-7; 7 nucleotides line up with TRBD1. V was pared by 1 base and J by 0 bases, with 3 bases of the junction left unmatched. This CDR3 spans 15 amino acids. CDR3 amino acids: CASSLGGQFSYEQYF. The CDR3 DNA sequence: TGTGCCAGCAGTTTAGGGGGACAGTTCTCCTACGAGCAGTACTTC.

The chain has TRBV11-2 and TRBJ1-4, with 7 positions matching TRBD1. Losses at the gene ends were 5 bases for V and 5 bases for J; bases not matched to a gene: 2. The CDR3 runs to 13 residues. The germline V gene encodes CDR1 SGHAT and CDR2 FQNNGV. The CDR3 nucleotides read TGTGCCAGCAGCGGGACAGACAATGAAAAACTGTTTTTT. Residues: CASSGTDNEKLFF. The variable domain in full, with the rest retrieved from reference TRBV11-2 and TRBJ1-4, is EAGVAQSPRYKIIEKRQSVAFWCNPISGHATLYWYQQILGQGPKLLIQFQNNGVVDDSQLPKDRFSAERLKGVDSTLKIQPAKLEDSAVYLCASSGTDNEKLFFGSGTQLSVL.

The chain is built from TRBV6-5 and TRBJ2-4; D call uncertain. CDR1 is MNHEY, CDR2 SVGAGI, per germline. There are 19 residues in the CDR3. V shed 2 bases and J shed 0 bases, with 20 bases lying between them. The CDR3 nucleotides are TGTGCCAGCAGTTACACTACGGCCCTTAATATTCTAGCCAAAAACATTCAGTACTTC. This translates into CASSYTTALNILAKNIQYF.

This clonotype was seen at least ten times. V and J are TRBV15 and TRBJ2-5; 11 bases line up with TRBD2. Germline V gene data show CDR1 as LNHNV and CDR2 as YYDKDF (reference sequence). The CDR3 length is 15 residues. The V segment lost 5 bases and the J segment 0 bases; nucleotides outside the gene matches: 2. As DNA, the CDR3 is TGTGCCACCAGCTCGGGACTAGCGGACCAAGAGACCCAGTACTTC. Translated, it gives CATSSGLADQETQYF.

In regard to this clonotype: Compared with germline, one end of the junction differs, possibly owing to a read error. V gene TRBV20-1 combines with J gene TRBJ2-7, with D maybe TRBD2 (7 bases). CDR1 is DFQATT and CDR2 is SNEGSKA in the germline V gene (reference sequence). The CDR3 contains 15 residues. The CDR3 is CTATSREGGPYEQYF. CDR3 nucleotide sequence: TGCACTGCTACCTCTCGTGAGGGGGGGCCTTACGAGCAGTACTTC.

Only a few counts were recorded for this clonotype. The chain is built from TRBV10-2 and TRBJ2-7; D perhaps matches TRBD2 (7 bases). This CDR3 region has 14 residues. Germline lookup yields CDR1 WSHSY and CDR2 SAAADI. The germline V and J ends were trimmed by 4 bases and 2 bases, with 12 bases remaining between them. CDR3 residues: CASSGGGATYEQYF. CDR3 in DNA: TGCGCCAGCAGTGGAGGGGGGGCAACCTACGAGCAGTACTTC.

This clonotype was counted many times. J is TRBJ2-3 and V is TRBV5-1; 10 bases align to TRBD2. The trim removed 5 bases at V and 1 base at J, leaving 7 bases unmatched. Germline lookup yields CDR1 SGHRS and CDR2 YFSETQ. The CDR3 spans 16 residues. The CDR3 protein is CASSLGGLAGTDTQYF. The CDR3 DNA reads as TGCGCCAGCAGTCTTGGAGGACTAGCGGGCACAGATACGCAGTATTTT. Drawing the rest from reference TRBV5-1 and TRBJ2-3, the complete variable domain is KAGVTQTPRYLIKTRGQQVTLSCSPISGHRSVSWYQQTPGQGLQFLFEYFSETQRNKGNFPGRFSGRQFSNSRSEMNVSTLELGDSALYLCASSLGGLAGTDTQYFGPGTRLTVL.

This chain connects TRBV9 to TRBJ2-3; TRBD2 matches 12 bases. The CDR3 contains 15 residues. The ends lost 0 bases at V and 4 bases at J; junction bases unmatched: 0. The germline CDR1 and CDR2 sequences are SGDLS and YYNGEE. The CDR3 DNA follows: TGTGCCAGCAGCGTAGGACTAGCGGGAGCAGATACGCAGTATTTT. This gives the protein CASSVGLAGADTQYF.